Listed here are 28 T cell receptor beta chains from one sample, sequenced in a study of blood T cell repertoires in COVID-19. The repertoire was sequenced with immunoSEQ multiplex PCR; TCRdb's copy has only in-frame clones and lacks some. The sample lists about 190,000 clones, 90% seen once, with 0.62% in the top ten. The sequencing input was peripheral blood. The source of these receptors is a man in his fifties or sixties with acute or convalescent COVID-19.

The chain uses TRBV6-2 or TRBV6-3 and TRBJ2-7, with 8 bases lining up with TRBD2. V was clipped by 4 bases and J by 7 bases; unmatched bases: 24. Germline values: CDR1 MNHEY, CDR2 SVGEGT. The CDR3 covers 19 residues. CDR3 sequence: CASSSYGRGANGNSREQYV. The CDR3 coding sequence is TGTGCCAGCAGTTCCTACGGGAGGGGGGCTAATGGAAACTCTCGGGAGCAGTACGTC.

This rearrangement joins TRBV5-1 to TRBJ2-6, with 7 positions matching TRBD2. The CDR3 covers 18 residues. The germline V gene encodes CDR1 SGHRS and CDR2 YFSETQ. Trimming took 2 bases from V and 0 from J; bases not matched to a gene: 8. In nucleotides, the CDR3 is TGCGCCAGCAGCTTCAAGCGGGGACCCCTCTCTGGGGCCAACGTCCTGACTTTC. It specifies CASSFKRGPLSGANVLTF.

As DNA, the CDR3 is TGCGCCAGCAGCTTGGCCTTAGCGGGGGGGCCGAATACGCAGTATTTT. Amino acid sequence: CASSLALAGGPNTQYF. This chain links TRBV5-1 with TRBJ2-3; 11 positions match TRBD2. Germline V CDR1 and CDR2: SGHRS, YFSETQ. The CDR3 consists of 16 residues. Trimming cost V 0 bases and J 7 bases; bases outside gene matches: 7.

This clone was detected only once. The rearrangement uses TRBV7-2 and TRBJ1-4; 7 bases map to TRBD1. Germline CDR1 reads SGHTA; CDR2 reads FQGNSA. Trimming at V came to 3 bases and at J to 7 bases, leaving 8 bases not matched to a gene. This CDR3 region has 15 residues. CDR3 DNA sequence: TGTGCCAGCAGCTTGAGACAGGGTTTAGGTGAAAAACTGTTTTTT. Translation gives CASSLRQGLGEKLFF.

J is TRBJ2-6 and V is TRBV21-1; the tabulated D call, TRBD2, remains unverified against the DNA. TRBV21-1 is noted as a pseudogene. The CDR3 totals 16 residues. DNA for the CDR3: TGTGCCAGCAGCTCCTGGGGAGGTTCTGGGGCCAACGTCCTGACTTTC. This codes for CASSSWGGSGANVLTF.

The chain's CDR3 is CASSVGQETTEAFF. DNA of the CDR3: TGCGCCAGCAGCGTGGGACAGGAGACCACTGAAGCTTTCTTT. V is TRBV5-1 and J is TRBJ1-1; 8 bases line up with TRBD1. CDR1 and CDR2 from the germline V gene are SGHRS and YFSETQ. V lost 4 bases to trimming and J lost 4 bases; unmatched junction nucleotides: 6. There are 14 residues in the CDR3.

J is TRBJ2-3 and V is TRBV5-5; 11 bases map to TRBD2. Germline V lookup: CDR1 SGHKS, CDR2 YYEKEE (reference sequence). This CDR3 has 14 amino acids. V lost 3 bases, J lost 3 bases, and 0 bases stayed unmatched. CDR3 loop: CASSSSGRTDTQYF. For the CDR3, the DNA is TGTGCCAGCAGCTCTAGCGGGAGGACAGATACGCAGTATTTT.

The chain links TRBV4-3 to TRBJ2-7; 9 bases line up with TRBD2. CDR3 length: 17 amino acids. In germline, CDR1 is LGHNA, CDR2 YSLEER. V dropped 3 bases and J dropped 5; count of bases not matched to a gene: 14. CDR3 region: CASSHAGGAGGSHEQYV. DNA of the CDR3: TGCGCCAGCAGCCACGCGGGGGGGGCGGGGGGTTCCCACGAGCAGTACGTC.

The chain carries TRBV7-9 and TRBJ1-4, with D maybe TRBD1 (6 bases). Between the trimmed V and J ends, which lost 4 bases and 0 bases, there was a span of 12 bases. The CDR3 is 16 residues long. The germline gives CDR1 SEHNR, CDR2 FQNEAQ (reference sequence). CDR3: CASSSGAGATNEKLFF. DNA for the CDR3: TGTGCCAGCAGCTCAGGGGCAGGTGCAACTAATGAAAAACTGTTTTTT.

This chain joins TRBV11-2 and TRBJ1-2; D gene unclear. The CDR3 runs 12 residues. With 3 bases removed from V and 1 base from J, the gap between germline ends came to 3 bases. CDR1 SGHAT and CDR2 FQNNGV come from the germline V gene. The CDR3 DNA reads TGTGCCAGCAGCTTCAGTAACTATGGCTACACCTTC. It translates to CASSFSNYGYTF.

The chain joins TRBV7-3 to TRBJ2-5; possible D gene TRBD2, 6 bases. V was shortened by 2 bases and J by 5 bases, with 15 bases between the two germline ends. The CDR3 runs 15 residues. Germline-derived CDR1 and CDR2 are SGHTA and FQGTGA. CDR3 loop: CASSLGGRGWETQYF. CDR3 coding DNA: TGTGCCAGCAGCTTAGGGGGGAGAGGTTGGGAGACCCAGTACTTC.

The chain couples TRBV5-4 to TRBJ1-1; a weak D match, TRBD1 (6 bases). V lost 5 bases to trimming and J lost 1 base, with 12 bases between them. The CDR3 is 14 amino acids. Germline V gene sequence: CDR1 SGHNT, CDR2 YYREEE (reference sequence). CDR3 nucleotide sequence: TGTGCCAGCAGGGGATCCAGGGGGAACACTGAAGCTTTCTTT. Residues: CASRGSRGNTEAFF.

Concerning this clone itself: In the same sample, other DNA sequences code for this CDR3. The chain is built from TRBV28 and TRBJ1-1, with 7 bases that match TRBD1. The germline CDR1 and CDR2 sequences are MDHEN and SYDVKM. V shed 7 bases, J shed 3 bases, and the junction held 2 bases outside the gene matches. There are 12 residues in the CDR3. The CDR3 region is CASTTGDTEAFF. The DNA for the CDR3 is TGTGCCAGCACTACAGGGGACACTGAAGCTTTCTTT.

This clone was observed once. This chain joins TRBV7-2 and TRBJ2-5; D might be TRBD1 (5 bases). V was shortened by 1 base and J by 1 base, with 7 bases between the two germline ends. The germline V gene has CDR1 SGHTA and CDR2 FQGNSA. This CDR3 comprises 14 residues. The CDR3 coding sequence is TGTGCCAGCAGCTTAGACCAGGGCCAAGAGACCCAGTACTTC. This codes for CASSLDQGQETQYF.

The chain couples TRBV3-1 (or the pseudogene TRBV3-2) to TRBJ2-1; no clear D gene. Trimming removed 5 bases from V and 5 bases from J, with 13 bases in between. The CDR3 has 14 residues. In germline, CDR1 is LGHDT, CDR2 YNNKEL (reference sequence). The CDR3 DNA sequence: TGTGCCAGCAGCTCCCAGTGGCAGGACAATGAGCAGTTCTTC. It translates to CASSSQWQDNEQFF.

This clone occurred a few times. The chain links TRBV28 to TRBJ2-7; no definite D call. V lost 6 bases, J lost 0 bases, and 12 bases lay in between. The germline V gene encodes CDR1 MDHEN and CDR2 SYDVKM. There are 14 residues in the CDR3. CDR3: CASSPRLGSYEQYV. CDR3 nucleotides: TGTGCCAGCAGCCCAAGACTGGGCTCCTACGAGCAGTACGTC.

The V and J genes are TRBV18 and TRBJ1-5, with no clear D. The CDR3 is 15 amino acids. V was pared by 0 bases and J by 1 base, with 7 bases between. The germline CDR1 and CDR2 sequences are KGHSH and LQKENI. The CDR3 coding sequence is TGTGCCAGCTCACCACCGACCGGGAGCAATCAGCCCCAGCATTTT. Translating gives CASSPPTGSNQPQHF.

J is TRBJ2-1 and V is TRBV6-2 or TRBV6-3; 7 nucleotides align to TRBD1. Germline CDR1 reads MNHEY; CDR2 reads SVGEGT. The V and J ends lost 5 bases and 7 bases, in that order; junction bases with no gene match: 8. The CDR3 has 14 amino acids. The CDR3 DNA reads TGTGCCAGCAGTACCGGGACAGCTAGGAATGAGCAGTTCTTC. It specifies CASSTGTARNEQFF.

V gene TRBV7-2 combines with J gene TRBJ2-1; 10 nucleotides align to TRBD2. V lost 2 bases and J lost 5; bases outside the gene matches: 3. The CDR3 is made up of 15 amino acids. CDR1 and CDR2 from the germline V gene are SGHTA and FQGNSA. The CDR3 protein is CASSLTSGEHNEQFF. In DNA form, the CDR3 reads TGTGCCAGCAGCTTAACTAGCGGGGAACACAATGAGCAGTTCTTC.

This clone was detected only once. The V and J genes are TRBV11-2 and TRBJ2-3, with TRBD2 matching 7 bases. The germline CDR1 and CDR2 sequences are SGHAT and FQNNGV. Trimming cost V 3 bases and J 4 bases; bases outside gene matches: 7. The CDR3 runs to 15 residues. CDR3 sequence (DNA): TGTGCCAGCAGCTTTTTAGGGGAGGGCGCAGATACGCAGTATTTT. This gives the protein CASSFLGEGADTQYF. Using reference TRBV11-2 and TRBJ2-3 for the parts outside the CDR3, the full variable domain is EAGVAQSPRYKIIEKRQSVAFWCNPISGHATLYWYQQILGQGPKLLIQFQNNGVVDDSQLPKDRFSAERLKGVDSTLKIQPAKLEDSAVYLCASSFLGEGADTQYFGPGTRLTVL.

The chain has TRBV7-6 and TRBJ2-1; D is unclear. Germline lookup yields CDR1 SGHVS and CDR2 FNYEAQ. Trimming stripped 1 base from V and 2 bases from J, with 9 bases between. This CDR3 spans 15 amino acids. CDR3 DNA sequence: TGTGCCAGCAGCTTAGTCTCCTCCCCCTACAATGAGCAGTTCTTC. It yields the protein CASSLVSSPYNEQFF. Looking up the rest from reference TRBV7-6 and TRBJ2-1 gives the full variable domain: GAGVSQSPRYKVTKRGQDVALRCDPISGHVSLYWYRQALGQGPEFLTYFNYEAQQDKSGLPNDRFSAERPEGSISTLTIQRTEQRDSAMYRCASSLVSSPYNEQFFGPGTRLTVL.

The CDR3 region is CASSIEGQGLRTGELFF. For the CDR3, the DNA is TGCGCCAGCAGCATCGAGGGACAGGGGCTAAGGACCGGGGAGCTGTTTTTT. This chain connects TRBV5-1 to TRBJ2-2; 10 bases are a match to TRBD1. V was clipped by 4 bases and J by 5 bases; unmatched bases: 11. Germline V CDR1 and CDR2: SGHRS, YFSETQ. The CDR3 covers 17 residues.

In nucleotides, the CDR3 is TGTGCCACCAGTGATTCGCGGCGGGGGACTCGCACAGATACGCAGTATTTT. Translation: CATSDSRRGTRTDTQYF. The chain has TRBV24-1 and TRBJ2-3; TRBD2 matches 7 bases. The germline V gene has CDR1 KGHDR and CDR2 SFDVKD. This CDR3 region has 17 residues. J was trimmed by 1 base and V by 2 bases; bases with no gene match: 8.

The V gene is TRBV19, the J gene TRBJ1-2; D unresolved. Germline V lookup: CDR1 LNHDA, CDR2 SQIVND (reference sequence). The CDR3 extends over 13 amino acids. Trimming stripped 7 bases from V and 6 bases from J, with 15 bases between. The CDR3 reads CASNRVGLDGYTF. The CDR3, as DNA: TGTGCCAGTAATCGGGTTGGTTTGGATGGCTACACCTTC.

The chain recombines TRBV28 with TRBJ2-7; perhaps TRBD1 as D (5 bases). Germline V gene data show CDR1 as MDHEN and CDR2 as SYDVKM. V was clipped by 6 bases and J by 6 bases, with 15 bases between them. CDR3 length equals 13 residues. The CDR3, as DNA: TGTGCCAGCAGATCGAGCAGACAGTTCGAGCAGTACTTC. Translated: CASRSSRQFEQYF.

This sequence joins TRBV7-2 and TRBJ1-6; D ambiguous. Germline V gives CDR1 SGHTA, CDR2 FQGNSA. This CDR3 region has 15 residues. Trimming cost V 6 bases and J 7 bases, with 16 bases left between them. The chain's CDR3 is CASRSGSQTNSPLHF. CDR3 sequence (DNA): TGTGCCAGCAGGTCGGGGAGTCAGACCAATTCACCCCTCCACTTT.

As DNA, the CDR3 is TGTGCCAGCAGTTACTCGACAGGCCGGGACTATGGCTACACCTTC. Protein product: CASSYSTGRDYGYTF. The chain joins TRBV6-5 to TRBJ1-2; maybe TRBD1 (6 bases). Trimming took 0 bases from V and 3 from J, leaving 11 bases between them. CDR1 is MNHEY and CDR2 is SVGAGI in the germline V gene. This CDR3 is built from 15 residues.

For this clone: This specimen includes other DNA sequences encoding the same CDR3. The V and J genes are TRBV10-3 and TRBJ1-1, with TRBD1 matching over 12 bases. Germline assignment: CDR1 ENHRY and CDR2 SYGVKD. The CDR3 has 16 residues. The junction had 5 bases not matched to a gene; V was cut back by 4 bases and J by 2 bases. CDR3 DNA: TGTGCCATCAGTGGGGACAGGGGGCGAAGAAACACTGAAGCTTTCTTT. Translated, it gives CAISGDRGRRNTEAFF.